This entry features one T cell receptor beta chain sequence. No cognate antigen has been identified for it. Base qualities are not recorded, but no much larger clone differs from it by a single base. TCRbeta CDR3 regions were amplified from genomic DNA using the immunoSEQ Assay, a bias-controlled multiplex PCR. From the authors' description of their analysis: Nucleated cell counts per sample were estimated from amplification of reference gene primers within the assay. Sequence reads were collapsed and filtered to measure the absolute abundance of every unique TCRbeta CDR3 rearrangement. For each sample, productive Simpson clonality was calculated as the square root of Simpson's diversity index over productive rearrangements. Held by TCRdb, this immuneACCESS table contains in-frame sequences only and omits some clones. Under half of the omission traces to an unresolved V gene where checked; the cause of the rest is unknown. V, J and clone size were drawn from that table, and D and trimming were deduced from the DNA. The sample table lists over 150,000 clones, about 90% of them with a count of one. The ten most abundant clones make up 7% of the sample.

This record comes from a study of blood T cell repertoires in COVID-19 (dated by TCRdb to 2018 to 2021). At the level of the whole study: Collaborator samples came from the United States, Italy and Spain and covered acute and convalescent phases of COVID-19. The material from the prospective study consisted of cDNA or gDNA derived from T cells, B-cell-depleted T cells, or PBMCs. Deeply sampled blood TCRbeta repertoires from subjects exposed to, actively infected with, or recovered from COVID-19 were included in the dataset. The repertoires were released in a freely available public database meant as a resource for research on the immune response to SARS-CoV-2. Samples were obtained from the ongoing ImmuneRACE study (first 160 participants) and from about 1,300 subjects provided by 6 global collaborators. The sample metadata nearly always contained a de-identified subject ID, COVID-19 status, age in years and sex. HLA class I and class II types, where available, came from metadata supplied by the sample provider rather than from assay-based typing.

Including cysteine and phenylalanine, the CDR3 has 16 amino acids. This entry keeps only the CDR3 DNA: 48 bases, framed from base 1. Relative to germline, V is 5 bases shorter and J is 0 bases shorter, with 16 bases between their ends. The germline V gene (reference sequence) supplies CDR1 MNHEY and CDR2 SMNVEV. In the prospective study, participants were about 18 to 100 years old, resided in about two dozen geographic areas of the United States, and were enrolled through a virtual design. In the prospective study, cohorts were assigned on the basis of participant-reported clinical history obtained from a screening survey and a study questionnaire. Recovered participants in ImmuneRACE Cohort 3 were defined as having two consecutive negative NP/OP PCR tests, clearance from a healthcare professional, or resolution of symptoms. In the prospective study, whole blood, serum and a nasopharyngeal or oropharyngeal swab were collected from each participant by mobile phlebotomists. Participants in the prospective study had the option to provide additional blood draws and questionnaires over a 2-month period. Prospective study blood samples were shipped either frozen or at room temperature before DNA extraction.

Broader findings and caveats from the paper: Clinical and demographic metadata were provided uncurated, with the amount varying by source and participant.

This chain joins TRBV27 to TRBJ1-1; the D gene is perhaps TRBD1, from 5 matching bases. The specimen sequenced was PBMCs or T cells enriched from blood (not recorded which). The receptor's source is a woman aged 50 to 60 who had recovered from COVID-19. The CDR3 region: CASSPWQGSMNTEAFF. At the DNA level, the sequence is TGTGCCAGCAGTCCTTGGCAGGGCTCTATGAACACTGAAGCTTTCTTT.